This TCR beta chain is from a study of tumor-infiltrating lymphocytes in primary liver carcinoma. Whole-study findings and limits: Tumor tissue displayed a significantly greater top-250-clone fraction than blood (p = 0.039).

The roughly 17-31 mg bulk tissue piece was not sorted before simultaneous RNA and DNA extraction. Each tumor was sampled at four poles and its centre. Every tumor sample held more than 80% viable tumor cells. The input was approximately 0.45 ug total RNA; TCR beta cDNA was made from it with a constant-region primer. Investigators got TCR beta libraries out of three nested multiplex PCR rounds, done with slightly modified ARM-PCR. TRBV1-TRBV30 forward primers and a C-beta reverse primer were used in the first two PCR rounds, which each ran for approximately 10 cycles. A single record per CDR3 protein comes from TCRdb applying MiXCR to the multiplex PCR reads. This sample has roughly 120,000 distinct CDR3 sequences, with around 64% found just once. This clonotype occurred once. The antigen is undetermined. The junction does not match germline at one end; this may be a read error. The V gene's germline CDR1 is MNHNY and CDR2 SVGAGI (reference sequence). The CDR3 extends over 15 amino acids.

The chain uses TRBV6-6 and TRBJ2-5; D is possibly TRBD2 (6 bases). The sequenced material came from liver tumor tissue from sampling region 3. The subset here: tumor region T3, left-lateral pole. This sequence originates from a woman aged 55-69 years with primary liver carcinoma and hepatitis B virus infection. The CDR3 DNA follows: TGTGCCACCCAACGTGCGAGGCGGGATAGTGAGACCCAGCACTTC. Amino acid sequence: CATQRARRDSETQHF.